This T cell receptor (beta chain) is from a study of PD-L1 blockade in urothelial cancer. Looking at the study overall: The median T cell count in blood samples was around 150,000.

V shed 6 bases and J shed 7 bases, with 21 bases lying between them. The CDR3 length is 15 residues. Germline lookup yields CDR1 SQVTM and CDR2 ANQGSEA. Assay used: immunoSEQ multiplex PCR; TCRdb lists only in-frame clones, some missing. The sample shows around 40,000 clones, roughly 91% of them seen only once. The chain has TRBV29-1 and TRBJ2-2, with a weak D call TRBD2 (5 bases). The source was PBMCs, collected around atezolizumab (anti-PD-L1) treatment. The source is a man aged 55 to 70 with urothelial cancer. CDR3 region: CSVSYTLGSFGELFF. CDR3 sequence (DNA): TGCAGCGTATCTTACACACTAGGTTCGTTCGGGGAGCTGTTTTTT.